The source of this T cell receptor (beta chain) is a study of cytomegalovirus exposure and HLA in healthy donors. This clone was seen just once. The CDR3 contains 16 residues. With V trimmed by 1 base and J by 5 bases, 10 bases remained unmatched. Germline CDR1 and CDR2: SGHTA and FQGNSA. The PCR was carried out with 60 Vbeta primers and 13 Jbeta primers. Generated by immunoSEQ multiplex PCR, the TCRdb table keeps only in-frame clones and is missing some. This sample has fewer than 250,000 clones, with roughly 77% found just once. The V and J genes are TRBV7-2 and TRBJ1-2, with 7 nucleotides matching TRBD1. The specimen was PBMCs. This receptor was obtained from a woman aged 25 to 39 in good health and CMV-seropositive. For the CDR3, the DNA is TGTGCCAGCAGCTTAGGGGGTGCGACAGGGCCTTATGGCTACACCTTC. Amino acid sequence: CASSLGGATGPYGYTF.